Given below is one T cell receptor beta chain in context. The clone's antigen remains unknown. Base qualities were left out, and no much larger clone turns up one base away. The sample originates from a study of OX40 agonist ivuxolimab in advanced cancers. Regarding the complete study: Ivuxolimab, which targeted the costimulatory receptor OX40 (CD134), was an agonistic, fully human IgG2 monoclonal antibody. Intravenous ivuxolimab was administered to patients every 2 weeks at six dose levels: 0.01, 0.1, 0.3, 1.5, 3 and 10 mg/kg. Among the roughly 50 dose-escalation patients, around 19 had hepatocellular carcinoma, 15 or so melanoma, 9 renal cell carcinoma and 9 head and neck cancer. In the dose-escalation cohort, more than 75% of patients were male, and the mean age was roughly 60 years, with a range of roughly 20 to 80. Patients were allowed to have had prior anti-PD-1, anti-PD-L1 or anti-CTLA-4 therapy, and approximately 40% of the dose-escalation patients had previously received checkpoint inhibitors. Partial responses occurred in three dose-escalation patients: two with cutaneous melanoma and one with hepatocellular carcinoma. Peripheral TCRbeta sequencing aimed to test whether ivuxolimab altered TCR sequence diversity and caused clonal T-cell expansion. The monotherapy dose-escalation portion (N ≈ 52 patients) of the phase I ivuxolimab trial is reported in the paper.

The CDR3 contains 14 residues, cysteine and phenylalanine counted. The CDR3 DNA has 42 bases and is translated from base 1. V is clipped by 1 base and J by 10 bases, and the sequence between their germline boundaries is 16 bases long. The CDR1 and CDR2 encoded by the germline V gene are SGHTA and FQGNSA. The trial excluded patients who had a history of autoimmune disease or were on systemic immunosuppression. In every dose cohort, peripheral blood was drawn for TCR sequencing at baseline, cycle 4 day 1, and cycle 7 day 1. Samples came from an open-label, multicenter, first-in-human phase I dose-escalation trial of ivuxolimab. The trial enrolled adults with locally advanced or metastatic head and neck squamous cell, hepatocellular, melanoma or renal cell carcinoma. Before TCR sequencing, CD4+ T cells and CD8+ T cells were sorted from peripheral blood as separate populations. Genomic DNA was isolated from the sorted cells so that the TCRbeta CDR3 region could be sequenced. TCRbeta CDR3 regions were sequenced using the immunoSEQ Assay. Here the immuneACCESS table is served through TCRdb, limited to in-frame sequences with V and J called. Missing clones are a known gap in these copies; in checked studies unresolved V genes cover under half, and the rest lacks a known reason. This sample holds roughly 62,000 clones; around 88% were observed only once. Jointly, the top ten make up roughly 2.7% of the sample.

Broad study findings and their caveats: In the 0.1-3.0 mg/kg groups, partial responders were among the patients with the lowest normalized peripheral clonal expansion, particularly in CD8+ T cells. Antigen specificity was not determined for the clonally expanded peripheral T cells. After ivuxolimab, CD8+ T cells had more expanded clones than CD4+ T cells on average. At doses of 0.1 to 3.0 mg/kg, clonal expansion of both CD4+ and CD8+ T cells in blood was seen between baseline and week 6. Low levels of normalized T-cell clonal expansion were also seen in some nonresponding patients.

Sequencing was performed on CD4+ or CD8+ T cells sorted from blood, taken in a trial of the OX40 agonist ivuxolimab. The receptor was isolated from an adult with an advanced solid tumor such as melanoma, head and neck, liver or kidney cancer. The chain was built from TRBV7-2 and TRBJ1-1; the D gene is perhaps TRBD1, from 6 matching bases. CDR3 protein: CASSLGGRGRGAFF. The DNA reads TGTGCCAGCAGCTTAGGTGGCAGGGGTAGGGGAGCTTTCTTT.